The 22 T cell receptor beta chains reported below all come from one sample, sequenced in a study of blood T cells in healthy people across ages. The authors ran a second PCR of about 7 to 12 cycles using a sample-barcoded 5' primer and a J-beta primer mix. TCRdb recomputed calls from the 5' RACE reads with MiXCR, one row per CDR3 protein. This table holds hundreds of thousands of distinct CDR3 sequences, roughly 26% found once. The sample taken for sequencing was blood. The receptors shown here come from a woman aged 80 or older in good health.

This sequence joins TRBV5-1 and TRBJ2-5, with 10 bases that match TRBD1. Germline V gives CDR1 SGHRS, CDR2 YFSETQ. V shed 0 bases and J 4 bases; nucleotides not matched to a gene: 6. CDR3 size: 16 residues. Here the CDR3 DNA reads TGCGCCAGCAGCTTGGAGGGGACAGGGGCTGGAGAGACCCAGTACTTC. Translated: CASSLEGTGAGETQYF.

This clonotype was counted at least ten times. The J gene is TRBJ2-1, the V gene TRBV2; D call uncertain. V was shortened by 6 bases and J by 6 bases, with 6 bases between the two germline ends. Germline-derived CDR1 and CDR2 are SNHLY and FYNNEI. The CDR3 spans 11 residues. In DNA, the CDR3 is TGTGCCAGCAGGGACGGCAATGAGCAGTTCTTC. Its protein is CASRDGNEQFF.

Note on this clonotype: An end of the junction does not agree with germline; a read error may underlie this. V usage is TRBV20-1 and J usage is TRBJ1-4; D possibly corresponds to TRBD1 (6 bases). CDR1 is DFQATT and CDR2 is SNEGSKA in the germline V gene (reference sequence). This CDR3 contains 15 residues. CDR3 in amino acids: CSARGQREDHEKLFF. The DNA of the CDR3 is TGCAGTGCAAGAGGACAGCGGGAGGACCACGAAAAACTGTTTTTT.

This clonotype occurred a few times. CDR3 nucleotide sequence: TGTGCCAGCAGCGTAGGGTGGCGGGGGGGGGATACGCAGTATTTT. Its translation is CASSVGWRGGDTQYF. The chain combines TRBV9 with TRBJ2-3, with TRBD2 identical over 9 bases. Germline CDR1 SGDLS, CDR2 YYNGEE. The ends lost 0 bases at V and 6 bases at J; junction bases unmatched: 5. The CDR3 consists of 15 residues.

This clonotype was found many times. This chain joins TRBV5-1 and TRBJ2-3, with 11 bases matching TRBD2. Unmatched junction bases numbered 17, after V lost 0 bases and J lost 2 bases. The CDR3 loop spans 21 amino acids. Germline CDR1 and CDR2: SGHRS and YFSETQ. The CDR3 DNA reads TGCGCCAGCAGCTTGGCGGCCCCCGGACTAGCGGGCTTCTATCCCACAGATACGCAGTATTTT. Translation gives CASSLAAPGLAGFYPTDTQYF. The full variable domain, completed using reference TRBV5-1 and TRBJ2-3, is KAGVTQTPRYLIKTRGQQVTLSCSPISGHRSVSWYQQTPGQGLQFLFEYFSETQRNKGNFPGRFSGRQFSNSRSEMNVSTLELGDSALYLCASSLAAPGLAGFYPTDTQYFGPGTRLTVL.

This clonotype was detected many times. The V gene is TRBV4-3, the J gene TRBJ2-1; TRBD2 matches at 9 bases. J was trimmed by 7 bases and V by 1 base; bases with no gene match: 8. This CDR3 has 16 residues. CDR1 LGHNA and CDR2 YSLEER come from the germline V gene. CDR3: CASSQGSAGGGNEQFF. As DNA, the CDR3 is TGCGCCAGCAGCCAAGGGTCAGCGGGGGGAGGGAATGAGCAGTTCTTC.

This clonotype was picked up many times. The J gene is TRBJ1-6, the V gene TRBV7-2; D possibly corresponds to TRBD1 (5 bases). The CDR3 runs to 14 residues. V was shortened by 6 bases and J by 10 bases, with 16 bases between the two germline ends. Germline-derived CDR1 and CDR2 are SGHTA and FQGNSA. CDR3 in DNA: TGTGCCAGCAGTTACGGGCAGGGAGGCTCACCCCTCCACTTT. Its protein product is CASSYGQGGSPLHF.

The rearrangement uses TRBV9 and TRBJ2-3, with TRBD1 as a possible D gene (5 bases). Trimming cost V 0 bases and J 1 base, with 12 bases left between them. CDR3 length equals 16 residues. Germline lookup yields CDR1 SGDLS and CDR2 YYNGEE. The CDR3 region has the DNA TGTGCCAGCAGCGTAGGAGTAGGGGTCGGCACAGATACGCAGTATTTT. Protein sequence: CASSVGVGVGTDTQYF.

This clonotype has at least ten counts. The V gene is TRBV29-1, the J gene TRBJ1-2; 8 positions agree with TRBD1. Trimming took 5 bases from V and 5 from J; bases not matched to a gene: 7. Per germline, CDR1 SQVTM and CDR2 ANQGSEA. The CDR3 is 13 residues long. The CDR3 coding sequence is TGCAGCGTTTTGCAGGGGGCGAGTTATGGCTACACCTTC. Protein: CSVLQGASYGYTF.

This clonotype turned up a few times. The chain links TRBV20-1 to TRBJ2-1; D might be TRBD1 (5 bases). The CDR3 sequence is 15 residues long. Germline values: CDR1 DFQATT, CDR2 SNEGSKA (reference sequence). Trimming cost V 0 bases and J 0 bases, with 9 bases left between them. Here the CDR3 reads CSARDGQGSYNEQFF. The CDR3 bases are TGCAGTGCTAGAGATGGGCAGGGCTCCTACAATGAGCAGTTCTTC.

The sample holds many counts of this clonotype. The chain uses TRBV10-3 and TRBJ2-3; D perhaps matches TRBD2 (5 bases). The CDR3 length is 15 residues. CDR1 is ENHRY, CDR2 SYGVKD, per germline. V dropped 4 bases and J dropped 3 bases, with 14 bases sitting between them. CDR3 sequence: CAISAAGIGTDTQYF. The CDR3 nucleotides read TGTGCCATCAGTGCAGCCGGGATTGGGACAGATACGCAGTATTTT.

This clonotype was recorded many times. CDR3 nucleotides: TGTGCCAGCAGTCGAGCCGGGACTAGCAGCACAATCCAAGAGACCCAGTACTTC. This translates into CASSRAGTSSTIQETQYF. The chain is built from TRBV6-2 or TRBV6-3 and TRBJ2-5; TRBD2 aligns across 9 bases. The CDR3 consists of 18 residues. In germline, CDR1 is MNHEY, CDR2 SVGEGT. The junction had 14 bases not matched to a gene; V was cut back by 5 bases and J by 1 base.

Comments on this clonotype: A much larger clone lies one base from this, so it may be a read error. The chain recombines TRBV12-3 or TRBV12-4 with TRBJ2-3, with D perhaps matching TRBD1 (5 bases). The CDR3 runs 14 residues. CDR3 nucleotide sequence: TGTGCCAGCAGTTTACCAGGGATCACAGATGCGCAGTATTTT. Residues: CASSLPGITDAQYF.

This clonotype turned up a few times. Germline and junction disagree at one end, which may indicate a read error. This chain links TRBV20-1 with TRBJ1-5; 8 nucleotides line up with TRBD1. The V gene's germline CDR1 is DFQATT and CDR2 SNEGSKA (reference sequence). The CDR3 extends over 14 amino acids. CDR3: CSARTGLSHQPQHF. In nucleotides, the CDR3 is TGCAGTGCCCGGACAGGGCTTAGCCATCAGCCCCAGCATTTT.

The V and J genes are TRBV19 and TRBJ1-5, with D maybe TRBD1 (5 bases). Germline loops: CDR1 LNHDA, CDR2 SQIVND (reference sequence). The CDR3 sequence is 16 residues long. V was shortened by 2 bases and J by 2 bases, with 13 bases between the two germline ends. CDR3 sequence reads: CASSIMLGVGNQPQHF. Written as DNA, the CDR3 is TGTGCCAGTAGTATAATGCTAGGGGTCGGCAATCAGCCCCAGCATTTT.

The chain couples TRBV4-1 to TRBJ2-4; 11 positions match TRBD2. CDR3 length: 15 amino acids. CDR1 and CDR2 (germline): MGHRA, YSYEKL. Unmatched junction bases numbered 3, after V lost 4 bases and J lost 4 bases. CDR3 protein: CASSRGLAEKNIQYF. CDR3 DNA: TGCGCCAGCAGCCGGGGACTAGCGGAAAAAAACATTCAGTACTTC.

This clonotype came up a few times. The gene calls are TRBV30 and TRBJ1-5; the D is unclear. The germline V gene has CDR1 GTSNPN and CDR2 SVGIG (reference sequence). With 1 base removed from V and 6 bases from J, the gap between germline ends came to 13 bases. The CDR3 is 14 residues long. CDR3 nucleotide sequence: TGTGCCTGGAGTGGCCGACTAATATCTCAGCCCCAGCATTTT. The encoded protein is CAWSGRLISQPQHF.

This clonotype was detected ten times or more. The V and J genes are TRBV10-2 and TRBJ2-6; no firm D call. Germline CDR1 and CDR2: WSHSY and SAAADI. The CDR3 runs to 17 residues. With 0 bases removed from V and 0 bases from J, the gap between germline ends came to 9 bases. The CDR3 bases are TGCGCCAGCAGTGAGTCGAGGTCTCTCTCTGGGGCCAACGTCCTGACTTTC. Its translation is CASSESRSLSGANVLTF.

The rearrangement uses TRBV2 and TRBJ2-1; D perhaps matches TRBD2 (7 bases). V was cut by 8 bases and J by 7 bases, with 15 bases left in between. The CDR3 spans 13 residues. Germline lookup yields CDR1 SNHLY and CDR2 FYNNEI. The CDR3 is CASWRGGRNEQFF. CDR3 in DNA: TGTGCCAGCTGGAGGGGGGGGAGGAATGAGCAGTTCTTC.

Worth noting for this clonotype: This clone may be a read error of a much larger clone one base away. This chain joins TRBV11-2 and TRBJ1-2, with D possibly being TRBD1 (6 bases). This CDR3 spans 15 amino acids. Germline V CDR1 and CDR2: SGHAT, FQNNGV. The CDR3 region is CAGSRRETGSYGYTF. The CDR3 bases are TGTGCCGGCAGCCGAAGAGAAACAGGGTCTTATGGCTACACCTTC.

The sample holds a few counts of this clonotype. V and J are TRBV2 and TRBJ2-7; D might be TRBD1 or TRBD2, each matching 6 bases. The germline CDR1 and CDR2 sequences are SNHLY and FYNNEI. The V end was cut by 4 bases, the J end by 4 bases, with 20 bases between. CDR3 size: 16 residues. CDR3 coding DNA: TGTGCCAGCAGTGTCGTTCTGACAGGAGGGTTGTACGAGCAGTACTTC. Translating gives CASSVVLTGGLYEQYF.

The table lists this clonotype with a few counts. The V and J genes are TRBV15 and TRBJ1-2; perhaps TRBD1 as D (6 bases). The CDR3 has 15 residues. CDR1 is LNHNV and CDR2 is YYDKDF in the germline V gene (reference sequence). V was clipped by 5 bases and J by 1 base, with 14 bases between them. The CDR3, as DNA: TGTGCCACCAGCCCAACCGAAGGGGGTAACTATGGCTACACCTTC. It encodes CATSPTEGGNYGYTF.